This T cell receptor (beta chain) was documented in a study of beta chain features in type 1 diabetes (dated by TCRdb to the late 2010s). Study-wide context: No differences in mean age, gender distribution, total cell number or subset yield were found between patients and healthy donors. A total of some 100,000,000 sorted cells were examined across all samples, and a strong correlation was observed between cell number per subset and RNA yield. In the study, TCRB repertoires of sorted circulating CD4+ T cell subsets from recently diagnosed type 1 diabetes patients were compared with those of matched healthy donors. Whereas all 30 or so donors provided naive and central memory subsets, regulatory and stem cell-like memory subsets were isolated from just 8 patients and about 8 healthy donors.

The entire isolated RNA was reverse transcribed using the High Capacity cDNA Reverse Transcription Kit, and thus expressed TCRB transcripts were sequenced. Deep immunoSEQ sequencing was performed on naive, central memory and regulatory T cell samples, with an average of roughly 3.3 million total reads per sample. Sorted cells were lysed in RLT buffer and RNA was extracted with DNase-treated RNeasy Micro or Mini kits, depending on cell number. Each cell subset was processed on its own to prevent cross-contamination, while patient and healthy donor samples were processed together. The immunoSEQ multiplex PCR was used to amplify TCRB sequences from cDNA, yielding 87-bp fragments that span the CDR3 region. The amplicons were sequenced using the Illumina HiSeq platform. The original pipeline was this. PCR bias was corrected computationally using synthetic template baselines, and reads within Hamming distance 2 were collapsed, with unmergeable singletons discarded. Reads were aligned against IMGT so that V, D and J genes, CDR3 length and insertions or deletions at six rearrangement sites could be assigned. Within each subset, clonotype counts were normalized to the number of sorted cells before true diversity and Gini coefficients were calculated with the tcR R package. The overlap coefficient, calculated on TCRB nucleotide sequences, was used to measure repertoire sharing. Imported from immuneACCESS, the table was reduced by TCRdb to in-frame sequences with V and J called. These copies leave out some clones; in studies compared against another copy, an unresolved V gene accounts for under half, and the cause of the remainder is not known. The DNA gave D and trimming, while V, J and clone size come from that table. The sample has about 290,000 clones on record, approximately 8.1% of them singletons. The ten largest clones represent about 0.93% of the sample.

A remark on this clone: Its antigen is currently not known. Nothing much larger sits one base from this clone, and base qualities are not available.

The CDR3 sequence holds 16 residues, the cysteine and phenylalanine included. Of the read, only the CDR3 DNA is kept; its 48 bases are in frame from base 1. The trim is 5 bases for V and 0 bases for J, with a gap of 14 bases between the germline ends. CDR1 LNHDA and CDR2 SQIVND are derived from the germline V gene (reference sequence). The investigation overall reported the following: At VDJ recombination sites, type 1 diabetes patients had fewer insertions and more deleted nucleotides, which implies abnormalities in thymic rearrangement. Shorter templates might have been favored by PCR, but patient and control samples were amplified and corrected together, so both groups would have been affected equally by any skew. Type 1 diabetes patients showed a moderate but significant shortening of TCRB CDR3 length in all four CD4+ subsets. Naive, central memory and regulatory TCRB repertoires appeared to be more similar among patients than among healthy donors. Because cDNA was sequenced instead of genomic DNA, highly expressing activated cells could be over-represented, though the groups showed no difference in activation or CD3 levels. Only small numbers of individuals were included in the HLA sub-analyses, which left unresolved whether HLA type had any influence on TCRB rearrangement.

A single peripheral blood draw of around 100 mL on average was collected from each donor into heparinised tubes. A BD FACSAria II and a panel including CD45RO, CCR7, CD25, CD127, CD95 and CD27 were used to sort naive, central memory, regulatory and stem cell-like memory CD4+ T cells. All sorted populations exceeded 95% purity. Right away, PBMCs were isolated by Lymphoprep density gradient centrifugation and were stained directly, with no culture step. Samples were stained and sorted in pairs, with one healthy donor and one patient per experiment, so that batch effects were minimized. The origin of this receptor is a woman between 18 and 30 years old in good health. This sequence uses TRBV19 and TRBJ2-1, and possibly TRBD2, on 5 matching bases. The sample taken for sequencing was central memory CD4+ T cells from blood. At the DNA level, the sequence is TGTGCCAGTAGTGCCAAACTAGAGTTCTCCTACAATGAGCAGTTCTTC. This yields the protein CASSAKLEFSYNEQFF.